The T cell receptor (beta chain) under discussion was sequenced for a study of beta chain features in type 1 diabetes. Broader study findings: Patients and controls would share equally any PCR tilt toward shorter templates. The naive, central memory and Treg TCRB repertoires looked more alike in patients than they did in healthy donors. TCRB CDR3 length was moderately but significantly reduced in all four CD4+ subsets of Type 1 diabetes patients.

Reverse transcribing all isolated RNA meant expressed TCRB transcripts were sequenced. Assay: immunoSEQ multiplex PCR; the TCRdb copy retains only in-frame clones and omits some. The repertoire holds a few hundred thousand clones, roughly a fifth seen once, with approximately 0.046% in the top ten. This CDR3 spans 15 amino acids. V dropped 4 bases and J dropped 0 bases, with 13 bases sitting between them. Germline CDR1 reads SGHRS; CDR2 reads YFSETQ. A note on this clone: The antigen is unknown.

Naive, central memory, regulatory and stem cell-like memory cells within the CD4+ compartment were sorted using CD45RO/CCR7/CD25/CD127/CD95/CD27. The rearrangement uses TRBV5-1 and TRBJ1-2; the D gene is possibly TRBD1 (6 bases). Sequenced material: naive CD4+ T cells from blood. The sequence derives from a woman younger than 35 in good health. The CDR3 region has the DNA TGCGCCAGCAGCCCCGAGGACAGTTCTAACTATGGCTACACCTTC. This codes for CASSPEDSSNYGYTF.